The TCR beta chain described here comes from a study of OX40 agonist ivuxolimab in advanced cancers. Germline values: CDR1 SGDLS, CDR2 YYNGEE. This CDR3 region has 17 residues. V shed 4 bases and J 2 bases; nucleotides not matched to a gene: 12. With regard to this clone: Its antigen is still unknown.

TCRdb's copy holds only in-frame clones and misses some; the assay was immunoSEQ multiplex PCR. This table holds 60,000 to 100,000 clones, about 93% found once. Study conclusions and caveats: Among the least clonally expanded were partial responders at 0.1-3.0 mg/kg. Clones of CD4+ and CD8+ blood T cells grew by week 6 at doses of 0.1 to 3.0 mg/kg.

The chain links TRBV9 to TRBJ2-3; 8 nucleotides line up with TRBD1. The sequencing used CD4+ or CD8+ T cells sorted from blood, collected in a trial of the OX40 agonist ivuxolimab. The origin of this receptor is an adult with an advanced solid tumor such as melanoma, head and neck, liver or kidney cancer. The CDR3 is CASSTISGGSATDTQYF. DNA for the CDR3: TGTGCCAGCAGCACTATTTCAGGGGGCTCGGCCACAGATACGCAGTATTTT.